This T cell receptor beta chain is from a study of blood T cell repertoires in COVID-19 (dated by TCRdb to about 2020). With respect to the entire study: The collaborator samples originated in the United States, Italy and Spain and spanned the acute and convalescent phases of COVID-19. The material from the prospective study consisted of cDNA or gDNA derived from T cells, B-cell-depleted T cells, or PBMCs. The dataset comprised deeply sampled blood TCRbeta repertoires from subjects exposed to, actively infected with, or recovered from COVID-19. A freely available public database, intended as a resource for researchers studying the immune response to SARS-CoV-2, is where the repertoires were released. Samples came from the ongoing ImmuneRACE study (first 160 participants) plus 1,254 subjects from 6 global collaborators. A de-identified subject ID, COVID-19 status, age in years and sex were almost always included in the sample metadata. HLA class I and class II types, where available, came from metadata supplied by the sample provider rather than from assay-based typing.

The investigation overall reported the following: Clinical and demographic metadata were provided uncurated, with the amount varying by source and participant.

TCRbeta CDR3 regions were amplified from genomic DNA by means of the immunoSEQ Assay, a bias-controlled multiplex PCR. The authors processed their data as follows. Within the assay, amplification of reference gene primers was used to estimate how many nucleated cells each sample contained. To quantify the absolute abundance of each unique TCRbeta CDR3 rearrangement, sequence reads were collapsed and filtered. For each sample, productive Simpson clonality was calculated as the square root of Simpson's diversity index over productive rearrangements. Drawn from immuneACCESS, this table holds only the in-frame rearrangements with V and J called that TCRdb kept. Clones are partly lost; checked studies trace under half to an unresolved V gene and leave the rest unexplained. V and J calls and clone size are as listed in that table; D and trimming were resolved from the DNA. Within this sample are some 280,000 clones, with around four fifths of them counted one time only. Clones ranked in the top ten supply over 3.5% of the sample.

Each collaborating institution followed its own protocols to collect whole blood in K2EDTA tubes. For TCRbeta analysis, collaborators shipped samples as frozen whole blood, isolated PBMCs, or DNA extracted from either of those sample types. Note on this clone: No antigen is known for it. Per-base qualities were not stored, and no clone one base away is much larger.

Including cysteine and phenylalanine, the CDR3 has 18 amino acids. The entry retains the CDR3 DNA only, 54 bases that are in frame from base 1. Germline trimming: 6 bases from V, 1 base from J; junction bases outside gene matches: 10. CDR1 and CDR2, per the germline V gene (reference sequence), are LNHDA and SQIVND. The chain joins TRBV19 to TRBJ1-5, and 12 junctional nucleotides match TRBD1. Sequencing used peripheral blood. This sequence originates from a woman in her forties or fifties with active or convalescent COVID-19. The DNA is TGTGCCAGTAGGTGGGGGACAGGGGGCTTTGAGAGCAATCAGCCCCAGCATTTT. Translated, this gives CASRWGTGGFESNQPQHF. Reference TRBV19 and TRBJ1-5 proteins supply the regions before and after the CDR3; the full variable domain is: DGGITQSPKYLFRKEGQNVTLSCEQNLNHDAMYWYRQDPGQGLRLIYYSQIVNDFQKGDIAEGYSVSREKKESFPLTVTSAQKNPTAFYLCASRWGTGGFESNQPQHFGDGTRLSIL.